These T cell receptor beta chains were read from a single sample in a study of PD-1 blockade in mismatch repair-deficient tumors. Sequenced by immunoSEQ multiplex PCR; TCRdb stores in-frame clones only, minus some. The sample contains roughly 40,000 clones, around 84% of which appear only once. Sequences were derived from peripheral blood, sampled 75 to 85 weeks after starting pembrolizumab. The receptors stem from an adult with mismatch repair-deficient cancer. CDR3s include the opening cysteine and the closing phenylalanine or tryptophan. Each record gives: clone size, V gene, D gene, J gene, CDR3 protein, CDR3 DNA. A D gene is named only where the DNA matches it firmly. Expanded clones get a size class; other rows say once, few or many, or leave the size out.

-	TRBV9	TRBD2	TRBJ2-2	CASSVSGTTNTGELFF	TGTGCCAGCAGCGTGAGCGGGACGACGAACACCGGGGAGCTGTTTTTT
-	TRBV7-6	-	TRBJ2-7	CASSPMGGIHEQYF	TGTGCCAGCAGCCCCATGGGGGGTATCCACGAGCAGTACTTC
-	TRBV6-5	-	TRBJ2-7	CASSPAHPSSYEQYF	TGTGCCAGCAGCCCGGCCCACCCCAGCTCCTACGAGCAGTACTTC
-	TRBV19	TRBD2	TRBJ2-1	CASSLTSGRSEQFF	TGTGCCAGTAGTCTAACTAGCGGGAGGAGCGAGCAGTTCTTC
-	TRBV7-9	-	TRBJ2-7	CASSFWDAAYEQYF	TGTGCCAGCAGCTTTTGGGACGCAGCCTACGAGCAGTACTTC
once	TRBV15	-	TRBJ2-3	CATSRGAKGTDTQYF	TGTGCCACCAGCAGAGGGGCCAAGGGCACAGATACGCAGTATTTT
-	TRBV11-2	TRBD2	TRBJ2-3	CASSFGLAGVVDTQYF	TGTGCCAGCAGCTTCGGACTAGCGGGAGTGGTAGATACGCAGTATTTT
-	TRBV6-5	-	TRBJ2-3	CASQGGGTDTQYF	TGTGCCAGCCAGGGGGGTGGTACAGATACGCAGTATTTT
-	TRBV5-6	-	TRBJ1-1	CASSLPGDLNTEAFF	TGTGCCAGCAGCTTGCCAGGGGACTTGAACACTGAAGCTTTCTTT
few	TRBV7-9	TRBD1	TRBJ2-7	CASRLGQGAYEQYF	TGTGCCAGCAGGTTAGGACAGGGGGCCTACGAGCAGTACTTC
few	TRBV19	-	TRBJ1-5	CASSTSGGANQPQHF	TGTGCCAGTAGTACTTCGGGGGGTGCCAATCAGCCCCAGCATTTT
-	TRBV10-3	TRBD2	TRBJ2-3	CASGTSGSTDTQYF	TGTGCCTCAGGGACTAGCGGGAGCACAGATACGCAGTATTTT
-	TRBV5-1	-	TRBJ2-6	CASSLGSSGANVLTF	TGCGCCAGCAGCTTAGGAAGCTCTGGGGCCAACGTCCTGACTTTC
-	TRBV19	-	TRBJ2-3	CASSLRRSTDTQYF	TGTGCCAGTAGCCTACGCCGGAGCACAGATACGCAGTATTTT
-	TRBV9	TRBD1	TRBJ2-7	CASSPGTDHEQYF	TGTGCCAGCAGCCCGGGGACAGACCACGAGCAGTACTTC
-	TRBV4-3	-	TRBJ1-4	CASSQVPTREKLFF	TGCGCCAGCAGCCAAGTCCCGACAAGGGAAAAACTGTTTTTT
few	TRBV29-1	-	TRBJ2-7	CSVLGSTYEQYF	TGCAGCGTTCTTGGTTCCACCTACGAGCAGTACTTC
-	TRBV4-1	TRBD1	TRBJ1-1	CASSQKTGQGATEAFF	TGCGCCAGCAGCCAAAAGACGGGACAGGGGGCCACTGAAGCTTTCTTT
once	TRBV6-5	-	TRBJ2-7	CASSYTLANSYEQCF	TGTGCCAGCAGTTACACCCTAGCGAACTCCTACGAGCAGTGCTTC
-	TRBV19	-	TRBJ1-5	CASSPPGDGQPQHF	TGTGCCAGTAGTCCCCCCGGGGACGGTCAGCCCCAGCATTTT
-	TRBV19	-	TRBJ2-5	CASSGGSEETQYF	TGTGCCAGTAGCGGGGGCAGTGAAGAGACCCAGTACTTC
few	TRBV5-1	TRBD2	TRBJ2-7	CASSLGAQRGSYEQYF	TGCGCCAGCAGCTTGGGAGCACAGCGGGGTTCCTACGAGCAGTACTTC
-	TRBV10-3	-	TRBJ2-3	CAISDIQGPGTDTQYF	TGTGCCATCAGTGACATACAGGGTCCGGGCACAGATACGCAGTATTTT
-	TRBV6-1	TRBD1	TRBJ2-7	CASSGGTGADEQYF	TGTGCCAGCAGTGGCGGGACAGGGGCGGACGAGCAGTACTTC
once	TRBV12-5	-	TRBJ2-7	CASGLVTDGSSYEQYF	TGTGCTAGTGGTTTGGTAACGGACGGCAGCTCCTACGAGCAGTACTTC
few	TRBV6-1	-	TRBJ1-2	CASSRQSSSGGYTF	TGTGCCAGCAGTCGACAGAGCTCATCGGGTGGCTACACCTTC
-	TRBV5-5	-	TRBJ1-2	CASSLIGYGYGYTF	TGTGCCAGCAGCCTTATTGGGTACGGCTATGGCTACACCTTC
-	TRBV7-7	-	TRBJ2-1	CASSRTGYNEQFF	TGTGCTAGCAGTAGAACAGGATACAATGAGCAGTTCTTC
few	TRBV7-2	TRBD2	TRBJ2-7	CASSLEAMGLAGGIYEQYF	TGTGCCAGCAGCTTAGAAGCGATGGGACTAGCGGGAGGGATCTACGAGCAGTACTTC
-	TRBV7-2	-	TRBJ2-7	CASSLIPGGSYEQYF	TGTGCCAGCAGCTTAATACCCGGGGGATCCTACGAGCAGTACTTC
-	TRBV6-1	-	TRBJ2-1	CASLALYNEQFF	TGTGCCAGTCTAGCGTTGTACAATGAGCAGTTCTTC
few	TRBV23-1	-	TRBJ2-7	CASSQGSYEQYF	TGCGCCAGCAGTCAGGGTTCCTACGAGCAGTACTTC
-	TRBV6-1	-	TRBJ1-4	CASSETQFEKLFF	TGTGCCAGCAGTGAGACGCAGTTCGAAAAACTGTTTTTT
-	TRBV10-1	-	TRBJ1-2	CASSAVAGARTRPYGYTF	TGCGCCAGCAGCGCCGTGGCAGGGGCCCGTACCCGTCCCTATGGCTACACCTTC
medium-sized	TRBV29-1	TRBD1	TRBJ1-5	CSAGQGGQPQHF	TGCAGCGCTGGACAGGGAGGTCAGCCCCAGCATTTT
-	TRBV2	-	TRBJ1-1	CASSVQTPPNTEAFF	TGTGCCAGCAGTGTACAGACCCCGCCGAACACTGAAGCTTTCTTT
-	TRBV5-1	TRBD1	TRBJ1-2	CASSSQGGTNYGYTF	TGCGCCAGCAGCTCACAGGGGGGAACTAACTATGGCTACACCTTC
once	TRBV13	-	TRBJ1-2	CASAAIGYGYTF	TGTGCCAGCGCCGCAATTGGATATGGCTACACCTTC
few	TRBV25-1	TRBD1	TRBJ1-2	CASSSGQGLYGYTF	TGTGCCAGCAGTTCCGGACAGGGACTCTATGGCTACACCTTC
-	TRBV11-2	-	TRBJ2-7	CASSFTGKNYEQYF	TGTGCCAGCAGCTTTACAGGGAAGAATTACGAGCAGTACTTC
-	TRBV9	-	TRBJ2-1	CASTGGGSSYNEQFF	TGTGCCAGCACCGGGGGCGGGAGCTCCTACAATGAGCAGTTCTTC
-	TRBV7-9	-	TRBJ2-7	CASSSDSRHPYEQYF	TGTGCCAGCAGCTCGGACAGCCGACACCCCTACGAGCAGTACTTC
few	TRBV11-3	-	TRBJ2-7	CASSLQPGIEYF	TGTGCCAGCAGCCTGCAACCAGGGATAGAGTACTTC
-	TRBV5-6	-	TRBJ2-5	CASSLAAGAQETQYF	TGTGCCAGCAGCTTGGCTGCAGGGGCCCAAGAGACCCAGTACTTC
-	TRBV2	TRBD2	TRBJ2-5	CASSSRTSGSETQYF	TGTGCCAGCAGCTCTAGGACTAGCGGGAGCGAGACCCAGTACTTC
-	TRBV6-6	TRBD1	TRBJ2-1	CASSYWTGDHNEQFF	TGTGCCAGCAGTTACTGGACAGGGGACCACAATGAGCAGTTCTTC
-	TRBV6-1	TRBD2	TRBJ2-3	CASSETSGSWTDTQYF	TGTGCCAGCAGTGAGACTAGCGGGAGTTGGACAGATACGCAGTATTTT
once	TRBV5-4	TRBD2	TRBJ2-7	CASSFGLAGTDYEQYF	TGTGCCAGCAGCTTCGGGCTAGCGGGAACTGACTACGAGCAGTACTTC
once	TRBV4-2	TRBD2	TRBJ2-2	CASSQVRGRAGELFF	TGTGCCAGCAGCCAAGTCCGCGGGAGAGCCGGGGAGCTGTTTTTT
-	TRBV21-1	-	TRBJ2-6	CASSYRAGTGANVLTF	TGTGCCAGCAGCTACCGAGCGGGCACTGGGGCCAACGTCCTGACTTTC
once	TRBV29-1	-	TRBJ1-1	CSVQTILNTEAFF	TGCAGCGTTCAAACAATTTTGAACACTGAAGCTTTCTTT
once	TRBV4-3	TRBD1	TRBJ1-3	CASSQEGTGHSGNTIYF	TGCGCCAGCAGCCAAGAGGGGACAGGACACTCTGGAAACACCATATATTTT
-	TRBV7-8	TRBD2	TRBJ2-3	CASRLRTSGNTDTQYF	TGTGCCAGCAGACTCCGGACTAGCGGCAACACAGATACGCAGTATTTT
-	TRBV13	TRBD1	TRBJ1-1	CASSLRGRVESEAFF	TGTGCCAGCAGCCTCAGGGGGAGGGTCGAATCTGAAGCTTTCTTT
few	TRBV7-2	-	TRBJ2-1	CASSEHTGQQFF	TGTGCCAGCAGCGAGCACACCGGCCAGCAGTTCTTC
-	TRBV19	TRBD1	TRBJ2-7	CASRNPGQGDYEQYF	TGTGCCAGTAGAAACCCGGGACAGGGGGACTACGAGCAGTACTTC
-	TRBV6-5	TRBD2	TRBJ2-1	CASRGAGAGGFEQFF	TGTGCCAGCAGAGGAGCGGGAGCCGGTGGTTTTGAGCAGTTCTTC
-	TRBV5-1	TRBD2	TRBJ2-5	CASSLAGGRDETQYF	TGCGCCAGCAGCTTGGCCGGCGGGAGAGACGAGACCCAGTACTTC
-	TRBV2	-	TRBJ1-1	CASRTPTGGTEAFF	TGTGCCAGCAGAACCCCAACAGGAGGAACTGAAGCTTTCTTT